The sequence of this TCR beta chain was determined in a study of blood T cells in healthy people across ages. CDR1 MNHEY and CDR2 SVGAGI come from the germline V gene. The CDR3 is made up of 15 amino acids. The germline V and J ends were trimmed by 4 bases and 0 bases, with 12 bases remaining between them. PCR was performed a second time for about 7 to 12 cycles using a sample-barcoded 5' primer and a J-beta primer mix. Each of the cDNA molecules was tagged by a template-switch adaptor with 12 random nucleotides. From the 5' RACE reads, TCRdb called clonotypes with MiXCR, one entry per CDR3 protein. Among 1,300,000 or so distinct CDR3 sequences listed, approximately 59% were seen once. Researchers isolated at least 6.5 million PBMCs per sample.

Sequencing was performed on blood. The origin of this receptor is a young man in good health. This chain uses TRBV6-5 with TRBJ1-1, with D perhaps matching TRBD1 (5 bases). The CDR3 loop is CASSLTASMNTEAFF. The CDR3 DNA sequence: TGTGCCAGCAGTTTGACAGCGTCGATGAACACTGAAGCTTTCTTT.